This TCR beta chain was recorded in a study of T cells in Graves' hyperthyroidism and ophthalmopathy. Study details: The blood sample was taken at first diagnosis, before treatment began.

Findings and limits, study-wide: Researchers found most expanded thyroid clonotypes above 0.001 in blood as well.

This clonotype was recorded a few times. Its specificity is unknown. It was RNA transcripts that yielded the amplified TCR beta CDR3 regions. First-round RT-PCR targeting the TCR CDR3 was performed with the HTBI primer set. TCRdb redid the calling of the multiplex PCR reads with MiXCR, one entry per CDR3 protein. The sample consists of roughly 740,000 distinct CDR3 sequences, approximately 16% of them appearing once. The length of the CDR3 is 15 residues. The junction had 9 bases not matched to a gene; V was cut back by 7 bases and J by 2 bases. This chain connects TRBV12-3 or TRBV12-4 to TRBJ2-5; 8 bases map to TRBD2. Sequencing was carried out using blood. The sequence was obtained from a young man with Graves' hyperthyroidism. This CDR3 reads CASTSRGGGQETQYF. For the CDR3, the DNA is TGTGCCAGCACCTCCCGGGGGGGGGGACAAGAGACCCAGTACTTC.